Following are 2 T cell receptor beta chains from one sample sequenced in a study of T cells in Graves' hyperthyroidism and ophthalmopathy. RNA transcripts were the template for amplifying TCR beta CDR3 regions. A first-round RT-PCR of the TCR CDR3 used the HTBI primer set. TCRdb recomputed calls from the multiplex PCR reads with MiXCR, one row per CDR3 protein. The sample consists of 600,000 to 700,000 distinct CDR3 sequences, roughly 14% of them appearing once. The specimen was blood. The receptors here all came from a woman aged 40 to 50 with Graves' ophthalmopathy.

This clonotype was counted at least ten times. The CDR3 is CSASRGNEQYF. Written as DNA, the CDR3 is TGCAGTGCTAGTAGGGGAAACGAGCAGTACTTC. This chain uses TRBV20-1 with TRBJ2-7; weak D call: TRBD1 (5 bases). Germline V gene lookup returns CDR1 DFQATT and CDR2 SNEGSKA (reference sequence). The CDR3 contains 11 residues. V lost 3 bases, J lost 5 bases, and 8 bases lay in between.

This clonotype came up a few times. The chain carries TRBV4-3 and TRBJ1-5, with D perhaps matching TRBD1 (6 bases). The CDR3 length is 15 residues. V lost 0 bases and J 7 bases, leaving 13 bases between the germline ends. Germline assignment: CDR1 LGHNA and CDR2 YSLEER. The CDR3 DNA follows: TGCGCCAGCAGCCAAGATACAGGGAAGGGGCAGCCCCAGCATTTT. Translating gives CASSQDTGKGQPQHF.